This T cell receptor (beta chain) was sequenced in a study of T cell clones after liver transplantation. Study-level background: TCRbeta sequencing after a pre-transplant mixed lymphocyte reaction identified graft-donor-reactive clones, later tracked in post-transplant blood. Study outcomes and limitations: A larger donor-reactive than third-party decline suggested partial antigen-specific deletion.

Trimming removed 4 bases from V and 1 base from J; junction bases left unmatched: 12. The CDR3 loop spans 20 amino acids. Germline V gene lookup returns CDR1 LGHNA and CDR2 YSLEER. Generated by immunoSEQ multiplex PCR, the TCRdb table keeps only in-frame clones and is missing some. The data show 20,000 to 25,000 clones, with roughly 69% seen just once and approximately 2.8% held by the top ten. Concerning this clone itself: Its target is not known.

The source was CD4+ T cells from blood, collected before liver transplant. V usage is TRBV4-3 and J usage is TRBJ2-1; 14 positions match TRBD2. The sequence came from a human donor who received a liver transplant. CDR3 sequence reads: CASSLSGTSGSKRSYNEQFF. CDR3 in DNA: TGCGCCAGCAGCCTTTCCGGGACTAGCGGGAGCAAGAGATCCTACAATGAGCAGTTCTTC.